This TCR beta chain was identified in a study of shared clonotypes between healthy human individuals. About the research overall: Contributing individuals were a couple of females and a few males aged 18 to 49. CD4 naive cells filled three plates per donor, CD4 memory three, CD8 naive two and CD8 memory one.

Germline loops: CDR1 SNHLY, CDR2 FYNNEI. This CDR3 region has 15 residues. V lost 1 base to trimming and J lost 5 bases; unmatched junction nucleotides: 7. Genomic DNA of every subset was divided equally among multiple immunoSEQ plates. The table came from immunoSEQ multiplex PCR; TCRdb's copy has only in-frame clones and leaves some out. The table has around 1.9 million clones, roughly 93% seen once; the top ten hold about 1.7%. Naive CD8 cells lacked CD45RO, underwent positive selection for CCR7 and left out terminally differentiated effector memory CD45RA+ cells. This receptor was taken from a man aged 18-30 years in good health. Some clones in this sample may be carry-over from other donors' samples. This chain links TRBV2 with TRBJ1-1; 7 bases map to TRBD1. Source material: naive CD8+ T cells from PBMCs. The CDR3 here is CASSEGPTGLTEAFF. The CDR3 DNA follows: TGTGCCAGCAGTGAAGGACCGACAGGGCTGACTGAAGCTTTCTTT.